The present entry profiles one TCR beta chain with its context. As yet, its antigen is unknown. Germline V gene sequence: CDR1 SGHTA, CDR2 FQGNSA. The CDR3 is 13 residues long. V was cut by 1 base and J by 9 bases, with 10 bases left in between. The assay was immunoSEQ multiplex PCR, and TCRdb's table has in-frame clones only and misses some. The repertoire holds about 2.4 million clones, with roughly 93% as singletons. The data originate from a study of shared clonotypes between healthy human individuals. Across the study: Aged between 18 and 49, the donors were a couple of women and three men. Points from the study as a whole: Estimated clonotype richness was generally higher in naive than memory subsets.

Sequenced material: naive CD4+ T cells from PBMCs. Noted subset: CD45RA+ positively selected. V is TRBV7-2 and J is TRBJ2-1; D may be TRBD2 (6 bases). The receptor's source is a man aged 18-30 years in good health. Some clones in this sample may be carry-over from other donors' samples. This chain's CDR3 is CASSLGGLSEQFF. CDR3 bases: TGTGCCAGCAGCTTAGGGGGACTGTCTGAGCAGTTCTTC.